Listed here are 9 T cell receptor beta chains from one sample, sequenced in a study of cytomegalovirus exposure and HLA in healthy donors. PCR primers comprised 60 Vbeta and 13 Jbeta primers. Repertoires were generated with immunoSEQ multiplex PCR, while TCRdb's copy carries only in-frame clones and drops some. This sample has 150,000 to 200,000 clones, with approximately 80% found just once. Sequencing used PBMCs. These receptors all come from a woman between 40 and 55 years old in good health and CMV-seropositive.

The chain employs TRBV7-2 and TRBJ2-1; weak D call: TRBD2 (5 bases). CDR3 length: 12 amino acids. Trimming took 4 bases from V and 9 from J, leaving 10 bases between them. Germline V gene data show CDR1 as SGHTA and CDR2 as FQGNSA. The CDR3 DNA reads as TGTGCCAGCAGCTCCCAGGCGGGTGAGCAGTTCTTC. This codes for CASSSQAGEQFF.

The J gene is TRBJ2-5, the V gene TRBV4-1, with 7 bases that match TRBD2. The DNA end lines up better with TRBJ2-7; the J call may be wrong. The CDR3 covers 15 residues. Germline V gene lookup returns CDR1 MGHRA and CDR2 YSYEKL. The CDR3 here is CASSVGGGYSYEQYF. In DNA form, the CDR3 reads TGCGCCAGCAGCGTTGGGGGGGGATATTCCTACGAGCAGTACTTC.

In this sample, this clone turned up a few times. Relative to the germline gene, one junction end is altered; a read error may explain this. The genes are TRBV7-9 and TRBJ1-5, with D unclear. Germline loops: CDR1 SEHNR, CDR2 FQNEAQ (reference sequence). The CDR3 extends over 15 amino acids. The CDR3 DNA reads as TGTTCCAGCATGACCTCAGAGGCTAGCAATCAGCCCCAGCATTTT. Its protein product is CSSMTSEASNQPQHF.

The J gene is TRBJ2-3, the V gene TRBV5-6, with D unresolved. The CDR3 extends over 14 amino acids. CDR1 and CDR2 from the germline V gene are SGHDT and YYEEEE. V was pared by 0 bases and J by 7 bases, with 12 bases between. This chain's CDR3 is CASSLGGRLNTQYF. DNA of the CDR3: TGTGCCAGCAGCTTGGGCGGCCGCTTGAATACGCAGTATTTT.

This clone has a single count. The genes are TRBV29-1 and TRBJ2-7; 13 bases are shared with TRBD2. Losses at the gene ends were 7 bases for V and 3 bases for J; bases not matched to a gene: 6. Germline V gene data show CDR1 as SQVTM and CDR2 as ANQGSEA. CDR3 length: 14 residues. CDR3 nucleotides: TGCAGCGCCACGGGACTAGCGGGACTCTACGAGCAGTACTTC. Protein sequence: CSATGLAGLYEQYF.

In its sample, this clone was seen once. The chain's CDR3 is CASSYLAGEETQYF. The CDR3 nucleotides are TGTGCCAGCAGCTACCTAGCGGGAGAAGAGACCCAGTACTTC. The V gene is TRBV7-2, the J gene TRBJ2-5, with 10 bases identical to TRBD2. Germline V gene lookup returns CDR1 SGHTA and CDR2 FQGNSA. CDR3 length: 14 amino acids. V was pared by 4 bases and J by 3 bases, with 2 bases of the junction left unmatched.

This clone was observed a single time. V gene TRBV2 combines with J gene TRBJ2-7; 10 bases line up with TRBD1. Germline CDR1 is SNHLY and CDR2 is FYNNEI. The CDR3 runs 15 residues. The J segment lost 5 bases and the V segment lost 5 bases, leaving 9 bases of the junction unmatched. The CDR3 sequence: CASSLSTGGYNEQYF. CDR3 DNA: TGTGCCAGCAGTCTGTCGACAGGGGGCTACAACGAGCAGTACTTC.

The chain has TRBV11-2 and TRBJ1-1, with 9 bases that match TRBD1. This CDR3 contains 16 residues. The ends lost 6 bases at V and 2 bases at J; junction bases unmatched: 10. Per the germline V gene, CDR1 is SGHAT and CDR2 is FQNNGV. The CDR3 sequence is CASSLFGTGINTEAFF. The CDR3 region has the DNA TGTGCCAGCAGTCTCTTCGGGACAGGGATAAACACTGAAGCTTTCTTT.

The CDR3 sequence: CASSLALARVSSYNEQFF. The DNA for the CDR3 is TGTGCCAGCAGCTTAGCTCTTGCACGGGTCAGCTCCTACAATGAGCAGTTCTTC. The genes are TRBV7-6 and TRBJ2-1; D is unclear. CDR3 length equals 18 residues. V was pared by 0 bases and J by 0 bases, with 15 bases between. In germline, CDR1 is SGHVS, CDR2 FNYEAQ.